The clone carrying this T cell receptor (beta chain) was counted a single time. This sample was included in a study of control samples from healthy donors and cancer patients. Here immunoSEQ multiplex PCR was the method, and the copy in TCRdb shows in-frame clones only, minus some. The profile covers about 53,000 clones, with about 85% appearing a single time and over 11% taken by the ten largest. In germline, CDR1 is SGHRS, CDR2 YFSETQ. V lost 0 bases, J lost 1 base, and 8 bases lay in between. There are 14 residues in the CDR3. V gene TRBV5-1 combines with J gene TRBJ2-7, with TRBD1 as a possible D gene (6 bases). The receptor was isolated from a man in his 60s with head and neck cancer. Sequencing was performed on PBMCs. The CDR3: CASSLGTDSYEQYF. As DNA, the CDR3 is TGCGCCAGCAGCTTGGGGACAGATTCCTACGAGCAGTACTTC.